This TCR beta chain was sequenced during a study of T cell repertoires in cytomegalovirus infection. As for the study in general: It was the public TCR beta signatures that indicated both CMV infection and matching HLA type.

V was trimmed by 2 bases and J by 8 bases, leaving 14 bases between them. From germline, CDR1 is SGHDT and CDR2 YYEEEE. This CDR3 is built from 14 residues. Study-wide points: HLA-C-restricted CMV clonotypes gave the most frequent clonotype in two of eight donors. Pooled public TCR beta family frequency picked out CMV carriers with the relevant HLA.

Note on this clonotype: Its antigen is currently unknown.

TCRdb analysed the reads with MiXCR anew, one entry per CDR3 protein. The sample consists of under 800,000 distinct CDR3 sequences, approximately 25% of them appearing once. This sequence joins TRBV5-6 and TRBJ1-3; a weak D match, TRBD1 (5 bases). The sequenced sample was CD8+ T cells from PBMCs. The origin of this receptor is a human donor in good health (CMV status not recorded). Some clones in this sample may be carry-over from other donors' samples. CDR3 sequence (DNA): TGTGCCAGCAGCTTCGAGGGGTGGGTTGACACCATATATTTT. Protein sequence: CASSFEGWVDTIYF.